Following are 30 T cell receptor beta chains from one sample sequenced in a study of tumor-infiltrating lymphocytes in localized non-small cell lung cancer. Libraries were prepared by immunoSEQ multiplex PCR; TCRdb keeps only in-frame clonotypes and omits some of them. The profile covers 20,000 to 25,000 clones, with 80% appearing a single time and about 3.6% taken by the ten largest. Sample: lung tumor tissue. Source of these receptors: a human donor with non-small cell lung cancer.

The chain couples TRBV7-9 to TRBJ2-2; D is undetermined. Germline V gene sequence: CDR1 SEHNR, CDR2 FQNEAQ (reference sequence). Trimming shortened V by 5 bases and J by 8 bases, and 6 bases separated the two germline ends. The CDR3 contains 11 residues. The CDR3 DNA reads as TGTGCCAGCAGCGGTCGAGGGGAGCTGTTTTTT. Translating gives CASSGRGELFF.

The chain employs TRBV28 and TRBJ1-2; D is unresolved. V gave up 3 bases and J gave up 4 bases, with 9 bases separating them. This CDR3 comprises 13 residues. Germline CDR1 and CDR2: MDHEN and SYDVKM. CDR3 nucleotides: TGTGCCAGCAGTTTGGGCCGGATCTATGGCTACACCTTC. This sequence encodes CASSLGRIYGYTF.

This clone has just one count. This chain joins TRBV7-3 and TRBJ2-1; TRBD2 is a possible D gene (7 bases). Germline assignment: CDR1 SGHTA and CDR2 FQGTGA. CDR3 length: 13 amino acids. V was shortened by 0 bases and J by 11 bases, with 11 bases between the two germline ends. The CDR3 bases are TGTGCCAGCAGCTTAACTGCGGGGGCGAAGCAGTTCTTC. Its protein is CASSLTAGAKQFF.

In DNA form, the CDR3 reads TGCGCCAGCAGATTGATAGCGGGAGCGGTGGAGACCCAGTACTTC. Encoded protein: CASRLIAGAVETQYF. This rearrangement joins TRBV5-1 to TRBJ2-5; TRBD2 matches at 9 bases. This CDR3 has 15 residues. Trimming took 5 bases from V and 5 from J; bases not matched to a gene: 10. Germline loops: CDR1 SGHRS, CDR2 YFSETQ.

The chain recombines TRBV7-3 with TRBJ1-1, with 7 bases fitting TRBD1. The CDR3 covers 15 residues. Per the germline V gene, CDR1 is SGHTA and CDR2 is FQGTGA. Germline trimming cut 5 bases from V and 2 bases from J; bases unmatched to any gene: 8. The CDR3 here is CASSPEGQRNTEAFF. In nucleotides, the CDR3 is TGTGCCAGCAGCCCAGAGGGACAGAGAAACACTGAAGCTTTCTTT.

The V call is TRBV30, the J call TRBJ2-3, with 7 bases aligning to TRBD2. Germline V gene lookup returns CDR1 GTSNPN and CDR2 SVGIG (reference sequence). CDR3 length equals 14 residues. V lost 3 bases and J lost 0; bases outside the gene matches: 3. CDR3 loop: CAWSRAGSTDTQYF. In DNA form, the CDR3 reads TGTGCCTGGAGCCGAGCGGGGAGCACAGATACGCAGTATTTT.

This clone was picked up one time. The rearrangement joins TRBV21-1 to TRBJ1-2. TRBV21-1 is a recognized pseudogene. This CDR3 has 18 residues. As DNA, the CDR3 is TGTGCCAGCAGCTATACCATACCGGGACGCCGGGAGCACTATGGCTACACCTTC. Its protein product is CASSYTIPGRREHYGYTF.

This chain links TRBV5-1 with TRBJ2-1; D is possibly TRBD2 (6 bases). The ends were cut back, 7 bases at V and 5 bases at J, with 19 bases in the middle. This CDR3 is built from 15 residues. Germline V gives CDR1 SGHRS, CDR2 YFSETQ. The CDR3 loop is CASRRDSGEHNEQFF. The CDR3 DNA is TGCGCCAGCCGCCGTGATAGCGGCGAACACAATGAGCAGTTCTTC.

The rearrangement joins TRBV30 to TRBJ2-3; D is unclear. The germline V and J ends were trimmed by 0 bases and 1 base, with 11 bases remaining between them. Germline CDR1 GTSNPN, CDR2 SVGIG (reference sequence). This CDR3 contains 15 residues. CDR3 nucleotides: TGTGCCTGGAGTGTATTAAGGCTTGGCACAGATACGCAGTATTTT. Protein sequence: CAWSVLRLGTDTQYF. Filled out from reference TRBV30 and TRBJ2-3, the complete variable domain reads SQTIHQWPATLVQPVGSPLSLECTVEGTSNPNLYWYRQAAGRGLQLLFYSVGIGQISSEVPQNLSASRPQDRQFILSSKKLLLSDSGFYLCAWSVLRLGTDTQYFGPGTRLTVL.

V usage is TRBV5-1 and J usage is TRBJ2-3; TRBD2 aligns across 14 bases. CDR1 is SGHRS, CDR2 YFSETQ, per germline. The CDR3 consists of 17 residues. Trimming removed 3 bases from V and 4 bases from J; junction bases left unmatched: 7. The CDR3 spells CASSSRLAGGQADTQYF. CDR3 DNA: TGCGCCAGCAGCTCCAGACTAGCGGGAGGGCAGGCAGATACGCAGTATTTT.

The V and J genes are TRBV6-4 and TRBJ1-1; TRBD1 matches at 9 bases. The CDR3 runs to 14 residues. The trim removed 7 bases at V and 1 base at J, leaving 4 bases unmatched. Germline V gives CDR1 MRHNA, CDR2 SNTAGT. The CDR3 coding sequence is TGTGCCAGCAAGCAACAGGGGGCGAACACTGAAGCTTTCTTT. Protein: CASKQQGANTEAFF.

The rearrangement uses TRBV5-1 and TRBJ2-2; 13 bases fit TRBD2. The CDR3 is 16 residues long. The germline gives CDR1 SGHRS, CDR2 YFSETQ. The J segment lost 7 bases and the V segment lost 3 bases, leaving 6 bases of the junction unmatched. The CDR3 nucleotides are TGCGCCAGCAGCTGGGGGACTAGCGGGATGGTCGGGGAGCTGTTTTTT. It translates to CASSWGTSGMVGELFF.

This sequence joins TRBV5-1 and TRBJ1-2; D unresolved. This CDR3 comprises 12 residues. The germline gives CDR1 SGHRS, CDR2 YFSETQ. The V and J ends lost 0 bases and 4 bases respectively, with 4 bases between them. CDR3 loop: CASSLDTYGYTF. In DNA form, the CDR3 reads TGCGCCAGCAGCTTGGATACCTATGGCTACACCTTC.

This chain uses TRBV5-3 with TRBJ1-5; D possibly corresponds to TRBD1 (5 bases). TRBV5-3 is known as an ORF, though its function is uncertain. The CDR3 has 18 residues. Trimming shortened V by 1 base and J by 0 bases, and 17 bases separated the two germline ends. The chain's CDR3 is CARSLMTETKYSNQPQHF. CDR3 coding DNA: TGTGCCAGAAGCTTGATGACAGAAACAAAATATAGCAATCAGCCCCAGCATTTT.

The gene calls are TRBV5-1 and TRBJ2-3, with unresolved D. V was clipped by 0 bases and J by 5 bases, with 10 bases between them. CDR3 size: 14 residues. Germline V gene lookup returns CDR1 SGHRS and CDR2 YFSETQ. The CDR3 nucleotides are TGCGCCAGCAGCTTGGAGATGGTAGGAGATACGCAGTATTTT. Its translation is CASSLEMVGDTQYF.

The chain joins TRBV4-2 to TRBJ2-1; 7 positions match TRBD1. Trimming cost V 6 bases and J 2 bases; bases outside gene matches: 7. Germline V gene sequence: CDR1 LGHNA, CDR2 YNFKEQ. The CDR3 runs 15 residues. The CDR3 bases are TGTGCCAGCAGACTAGGACAGGATGCCTACAATGAGCAGTTCTTC. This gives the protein CASRLGQDAYNEQFF.

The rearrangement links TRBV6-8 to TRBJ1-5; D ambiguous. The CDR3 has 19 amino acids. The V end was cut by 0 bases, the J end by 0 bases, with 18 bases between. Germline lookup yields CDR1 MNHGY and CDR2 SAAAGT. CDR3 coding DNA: TGTGCCAGCAGTTACTCGATACCGGGCTCCGGTTATAGCAATCAGCCCCAGCATTTT. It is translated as CASSYSIPGSGYSNQPQHF.

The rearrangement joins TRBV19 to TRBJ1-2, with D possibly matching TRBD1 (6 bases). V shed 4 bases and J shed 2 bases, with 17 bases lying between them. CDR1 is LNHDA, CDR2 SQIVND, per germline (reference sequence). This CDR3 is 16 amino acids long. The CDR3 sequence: CASSTGTPIMNYGYTF. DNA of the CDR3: TGTGCCAGTAGTACCGGGACACCGATAATGAACTATGGCTACACCTTC.

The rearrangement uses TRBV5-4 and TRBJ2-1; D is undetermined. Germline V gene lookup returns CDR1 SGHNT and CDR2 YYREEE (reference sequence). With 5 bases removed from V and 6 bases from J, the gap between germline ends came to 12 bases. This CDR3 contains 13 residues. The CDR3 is CASRYYGSNEQFF. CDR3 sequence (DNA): TGTGCCAGCAGGTACTACGGCTCCAATGAGCAGTTCTTC. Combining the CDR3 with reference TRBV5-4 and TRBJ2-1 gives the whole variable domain ETGVTQSPTHLIKTRGQQVTLRCSSQSGHNTVSWYQQALGQGPQFIFQYYREEENGRGNFPPRFSGLQFPNYSSELNVNALELDDSALYLCASRYYGSNEQFFGPGTRLTVL.

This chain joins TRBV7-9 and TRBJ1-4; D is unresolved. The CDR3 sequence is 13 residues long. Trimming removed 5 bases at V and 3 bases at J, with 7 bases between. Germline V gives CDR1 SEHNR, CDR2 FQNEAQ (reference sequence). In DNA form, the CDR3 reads TGTGCCAGCAGCCTCCCATCTAATGAAAAACTGTTTTTT. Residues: CASSLPSNEKLFF.

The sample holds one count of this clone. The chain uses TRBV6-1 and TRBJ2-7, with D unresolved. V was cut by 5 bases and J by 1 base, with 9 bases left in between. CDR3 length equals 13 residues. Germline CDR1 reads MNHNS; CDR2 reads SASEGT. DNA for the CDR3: TGTGCCAGCAGTTCGACACGTTCCTACGAGCAGTACTTC. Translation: CASSSTRSYEQYF.

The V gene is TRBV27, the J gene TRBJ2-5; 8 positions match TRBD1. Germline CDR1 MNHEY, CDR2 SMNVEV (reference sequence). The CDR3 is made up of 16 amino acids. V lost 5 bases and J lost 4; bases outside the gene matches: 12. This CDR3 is CASSPGQGLYGETQYF. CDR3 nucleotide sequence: TGTGCCAGCAGTCCCGGACAGGGTCTCTATGGAGAGACCCAGTACTTC.

CDR3 sequence reads: CASKVRTGGSYEQYF. CDR3 bases: TGTGCCAGCAAGGTGAGGACAGGGGGCTCCTACGAGCAGTACTTC. This chain connects TRBV6-1 to TRBJ2-7; TRBD1 aligns across 10 bases. J gave up 0 bases and V 7 bases, and 6 bases lay outside the gene matches. Germline lookup yields CDR1 MNHNS and CDR2 SASEGT. The CDR3 extends over 15 amino acids.

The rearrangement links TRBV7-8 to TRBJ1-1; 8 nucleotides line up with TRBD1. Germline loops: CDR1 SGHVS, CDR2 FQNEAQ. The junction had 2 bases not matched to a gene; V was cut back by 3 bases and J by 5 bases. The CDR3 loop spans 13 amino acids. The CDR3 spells CASSFTGGTEAFF. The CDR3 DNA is TGTGCCAGCAGCTTTACAGGGGGGACTGAAGCTTTCTTT.

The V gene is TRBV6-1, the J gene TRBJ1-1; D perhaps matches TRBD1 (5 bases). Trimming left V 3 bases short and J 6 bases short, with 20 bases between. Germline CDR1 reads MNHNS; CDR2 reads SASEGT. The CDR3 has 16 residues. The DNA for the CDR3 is TGTGCCAGCAGTGAGCGGCGGGGGGTCCTGGGGGCTGAAGCTTTCTTT. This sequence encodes CASSERRGVLGAEAFF.

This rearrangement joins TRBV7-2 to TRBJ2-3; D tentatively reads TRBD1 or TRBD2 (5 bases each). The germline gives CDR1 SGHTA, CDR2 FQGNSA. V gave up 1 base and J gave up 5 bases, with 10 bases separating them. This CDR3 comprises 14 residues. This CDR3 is CASSLGFGGDTQYF. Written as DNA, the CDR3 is TGTGCCAGCAGCTTAGGCTTTGGGGGAGATACGCAGTATTTT. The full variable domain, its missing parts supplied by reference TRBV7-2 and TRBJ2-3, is GAGVSQSPSNKVTEKGKDVELRCDPISGHTALYWYRQSLGQGLEFLIYFQGNSAPDKSGLPSDRFSAERTGGSVSTLTIQRTQQEDSAVYLCASSLGFGGDTQYFGPGTRLTVL.

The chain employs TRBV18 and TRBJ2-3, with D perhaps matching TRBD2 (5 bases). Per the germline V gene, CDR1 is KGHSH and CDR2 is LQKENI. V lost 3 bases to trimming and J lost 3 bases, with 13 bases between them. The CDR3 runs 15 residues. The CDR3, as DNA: TGTGCCAGCTCACCTGAGGATACGGGGACAGATACGCAGTATTTT. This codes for CASSPEDTGTDTQYF.

CDR3 residues: CASSQVPRGHTDTQYF. Here the CDR3 DNA reads TGCGCCAGCAGCCAAGTTCCTAGGGGGCACACAGATACGCAGTATTTT. The chain joins TRBV4-3 to TRBJ2-3; 7 positions agree with TRBD1. The CDR3 consists of 16 residues. Germline V gene sequence: CDR1 LGHNA, CDR2 YSLEER. V gave up 1 base and J gave up 2 bases; unmatched junction bases: 6.

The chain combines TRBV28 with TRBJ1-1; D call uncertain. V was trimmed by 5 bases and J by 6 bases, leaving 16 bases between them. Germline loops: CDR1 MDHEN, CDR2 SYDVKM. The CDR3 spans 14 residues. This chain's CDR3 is CASSLPAGSAEAFF. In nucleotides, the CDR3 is TGTGCCAGCAGTCTCCCGGCAGGCTCTGCTGAAGCTTTCTTT. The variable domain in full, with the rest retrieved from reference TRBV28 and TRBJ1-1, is DVKVTQSSRYLVKRTGEKVFLECVQDMDHENMFWYRQDPGLGLRLIYFSYDVKMKEKGDIPEGYSVSREKKERFSLILESASTNQTSMYLCASSLPAGSAEAFFGQGTRLTVV.

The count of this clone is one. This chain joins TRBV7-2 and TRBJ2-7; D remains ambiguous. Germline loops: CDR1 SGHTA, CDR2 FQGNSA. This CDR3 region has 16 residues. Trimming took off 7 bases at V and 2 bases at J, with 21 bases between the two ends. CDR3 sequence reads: CASTLSPAQSPYEQYF. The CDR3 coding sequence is TGTGCCAGCACCCTATCACCGGCCCAGAGCCCCTACGAGCAGTACTTC.